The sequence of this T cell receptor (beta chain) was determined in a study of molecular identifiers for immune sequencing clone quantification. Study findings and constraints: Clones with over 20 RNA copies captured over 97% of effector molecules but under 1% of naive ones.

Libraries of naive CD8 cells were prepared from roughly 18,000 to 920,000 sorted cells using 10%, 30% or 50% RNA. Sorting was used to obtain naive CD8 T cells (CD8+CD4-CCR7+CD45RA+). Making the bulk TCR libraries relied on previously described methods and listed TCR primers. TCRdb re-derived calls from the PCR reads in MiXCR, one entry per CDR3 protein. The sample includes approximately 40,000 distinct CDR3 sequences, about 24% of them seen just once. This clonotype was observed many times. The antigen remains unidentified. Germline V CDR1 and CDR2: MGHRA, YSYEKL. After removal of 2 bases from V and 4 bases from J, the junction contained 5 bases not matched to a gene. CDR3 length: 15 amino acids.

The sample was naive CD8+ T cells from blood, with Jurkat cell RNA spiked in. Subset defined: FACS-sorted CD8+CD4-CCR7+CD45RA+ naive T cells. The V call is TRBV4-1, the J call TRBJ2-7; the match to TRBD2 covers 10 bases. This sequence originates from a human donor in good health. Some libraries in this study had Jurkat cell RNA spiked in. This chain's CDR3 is CASSQILAGEYEQYF. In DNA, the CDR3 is TGCGCCAGCAGCCAAATTCTAGCGGGGGAGTACGAGCAGTACTTC.